The rows below give T cell receptor beta chains drawn from one sample of a study of sequential checkpoint blockade in melanoma. The method was immunoSEQ multiplex PCR; TCRdb's version includes in-frame clones alone and lacks a portion of them. The table has 20,000 or so clones, about two thirds seen once. Source: CD8+ T cells sorted from blood (inferred from file names), taken from a patient given nivolumab and ipilimumab in sequence. These receptors came from a human donor with melanoma. The CDR3 runs from the conserved cysteine through the conserved F or W. A D gene is named only where the DNA matches it firmly. For some rows the clone size is stated as once, few or many, or as a class when expanded; others skip it.

cdr3_length d_call j_call clone_size v_call cdr3_aa cdr3_nt
16 - TRBJ1-3 - TRBV9 CASSVAPGVAGNTIYF TGTGCCAGCAGCGTAGCCCCAGGGGTAGCTGGAAACACCATATATTTT
16 TRBD1 TRBJ2-1 - TRBV4-1 CASSQEDRGSYNEQFF TGCGCCAGCAGCCAAGAAGACAGGGGATCCTACAATGAGCAGTTCTTC
15 - TRBJ2-5 few TRBV5-1 CASSLDPAGWETQYF TGCGCCAGCAGCTTGGACCCTGCAGGGTGGGAGACCCAGTACTTC
14 TRBD2 TRBJ2-1 few TRBV19 CASSGLAGGNEQFF TGTGCCAGTAGCGGACTAGCGGGGGGAAATGAGCAGTTCTTC
19 TRBD2 TRBJ2-1 - TRBV5-1 CASSLLGLAGGGSYNEQFF TGCGCCAGCAGCTTGTTGGGACTAGCGGGGGGGGGCTCCTACAATGAGCAGTTCTTC
17 - TRBJ1-1 few TRBV9 CASSVLAASRGSPEAFF TGTGCCAGCAGCGTATTGGCAGCATCGCGCGGCTCGCCTGAAGCTTTCTTT
14 TRBD2 TRBJ2-3 few TRBV6-5 CASSYFTGGDTQYF TGTGCCAGCAGTTACTTCACCGGGGGGGATACGCAGTATTTT
14 - TRBJ2-7 - TRBV6-5 CASSLRDNPYEQYF TGTGCCAGCAGCCTACGGGACAACCCATACGAGCAGTACTTC
13 - TRBJ1-1 few TRBV7-9 CASSLSPGTEAFF TGTGCCAGCAGCTTATCGCCGGGAACTGAAGCTTTCTTT
13 TRBD1 TRBJ2-1 few TRBV5-5 CASSRDISDRMFF TGTGCCAGCAGCAGGGACATCTCGGACAGGATGTTCTTC
18 TRBD2 TRBJ2-3 - TRBV4-3 CASSQEAPFSGGPPTQYF TGCGCCAGCAGCCAAGAGGCCCCCTTTAGCGGGGGGCCCCCTACGCAGTATTTT
13 - TRBJ1-5 - TRBV27 CASSPDRMQPQHF TGTGCCAGCAGCCCGGACAGAATGCAGCCCCAGCATTTT
14 TRBD1 TRBJ2-5 - TRBV11-2 CASRDHRGRETQYF TGTGCCAGCAGGGACCACAGGGGGAGGGAGACCCAGTACTTC
12 - TRBJ2-3 - TRBV11-2 CASSSHQDTQYF TGTGCCAGCAGCTCGCACCAGGATACGCAGTATTTT
13 - TRBJ1-1 - TRBV19 CASSISMNTEAFF TGTGCCAGTAGTATAAGCATGAACACTGAAGCTTTCTTT
17 - TRBJ1-2 - TRBV28 CASSPFPQGSLTYGYTF TGTGCCAGCAGTCCCTTCCCCCAGGGTAGCCTTACCTATGGCTACACCTTC
13 - TRBJ2-7 - TRBV11-2 CASSRPDSYEQYF TGTGCCAGCAGCCGCCCGGACAGCTACGAGCAGTACTTC
13 - TRBJ2-3 - TRBV6-4 CARGLDCTDTQYF TGTGCCAGGGGATTGGACTGCACAGATACGCAGTATTTT
13 - TRBJ2-1 - TRBV7-8 CASSPLLGNEQFF TGTGCCAGCAGCCCCCTACTAGGCAATGAGCAGTTCTTC
14 - TRBJ2-1 - TRBV15 CATRPRRDHNEQFF TGTGCCACTCGGCCGCGGCGCGACCACAATGAGCAGTTCTTC
16 TRBD1 TRBJ2-2 - TRBV2 CASSGRGQENTGELFF TGTGCCAGCAGTGGGAGGGGACAGGAGAACACCGGGGAGCTGTTTTTT
18 TRBD1 TRBJ1-2 once TRBV4-3 CASSQDRPTGGTNYGYTF TGCGCCAGCAGCCAAGATCGACCGACAGGGGGCACGAACTATGGCTACACCTTC
14 - TRBJ2-1 - TRBV5-4 CASSLARGIDEQFF TGTGCCAGCAGCTTGGCCAGGGGTATCGATGAGCAGTTCTTC
17 TRBD2 TRBJ2-2 - TRBV9 CASTRGLAGGSTGELFF TGTGCCAGCACCAGAGGACTAGCGGGGGGAAGTACCGGGGAGCTGTTTTTT
14 TRBD1 TRBJ2-7 - TRBV27 CASGSGTGGDEQHF TGTGCCAGCGGCTCCGGGACAGGGGGCGACGAGCAGCACTTC
14 - TRBJ1-1 once TRBV29-1 CSVESGGEVSEAFF TGCAGCGTTGAATCGGGGGGAGAGGTCTCTGAAGCTTTCTTT
15 TRBD1 TRBJ1-6 - TRBV6-5 CASSPPTGGNSPLHF TGTGCCAGCAGTCCGCCGACAGGGGGGAATTCACCCCTCCACTTT
16 TRBD1 TRBJ1-1 many TRBV27 CASSPWDSRMNTEAFF TGTGCCAGCAGTCCCTGGGACAGTCGAATGAACACTGAAGCTTTCTTT
13 - TRBJ1-2 - TRBV7-9 CASSLGWSYGYTF TGTGCCAGCAGCTTAGGATGGAGCTATGGCTACACCTTC
13 TRBD1 TRBJ1-2 - TRBV27 CASSGQGNLGYTF TGTGCCAGCAGTGGACAGGGCAATCTCGGCTACACCTTC
16 - TRBJ1-2 - TRBV10-1 CASGQPEAGAGLGYTF TGCGCCAGCGGACAGCCCGAAGCAGGGGCAGGGTTAGGCTACACCTTC
15 TRBD2 TRBJ2-3 - TRBV28 CASSFPAGEEDTQYF TGTGCCAGCAGTTTCCCGGCGGGGGAGGAGGATACGCAGTATTTT
14 TRBD2 TRBJ2-4 - TRBV5-4 CASSRRTSLNIQYF TGTGCCAGCAGCCGGCGGACTAGCCTAAACATTCAGTACTTC
15 - TRBJ2-1 once TRBV7-9 CASSLGQGTYNEQFF TGTGCCAGCAGCTTAGGCCAGGGAACGTACAATGAGCAGTTCTTC
16 - TRBJ1-5 - TRBV28 CASSLFSHASNQPQHF TGTGCCAGCAGTCTCTTCTCTCACGCGTCCAATCAGCCCCAGCATTTT
12 - TRBJ1-1 - TRBV11-3 CASSLGSAEAFF TGTGCCAGCAGCTTAGGGTCAGCGGAAGCTTTCTTT
13 - TRBJ1-1 - TRBV7-9 CASSLAPNTEAFF TGTGCCAGCAGCCTGGCACCGAACACTGAAGCTTTCTTT
17 TRBD1 TRBJ2-3 - TRBV13 CASSFLGGAGGTDTQYF TGTGCCAGCAGCTTCCTAGGGGGCGCTGGGGGCACAGATACGCAGTATTTT
15 - TRBJ2-7 - TRBV28 CASSLRRTGLYEQYF TGTGCCAGCAGTCTGAGACGGACGGGACTTTACGAGCAGTACTTC
13 TRBD1 TRBJ2-1 - TRBV19 CASSGTGGNEQFF TGTGCCAGTAGTGGGACAGGGGGCAATGAGCAGTTCTTC